This entry lists 20 T cell receptor beta chains sequenced from one sample in a study of T cell responses to AZD1222 COVID-19 vaccine. Some clones are missing from TCRdb's copy, which holds only in-frame ones; the method was immunoSEQ multiplex PCR. The repertoire holds tens of thousands of clones, with 80% to 85% as singletons. Sequenced here: peripheral blood, sampled on day 0 of AZD1222 vaccination. These receptors all stem from an adult in good health.

The chain employs TRBV7-9 and TRBJ2-1; possibly TRBD1 for D (5 bases). CDR1 is SEHNR and CDR2 is FQNEAQ in the germline V gene (reference sequence). The CDR3 length is 15 residues. V gave up 5 bases and J gave up 3 bases, with 14 bases separating them. The CDR3 is CASSPPQDNYNEQFF. The CDR3 DNA is TGTGCCAGCAGCCCCCCCCAGGACAACTACAATGAGCAGTTCTTC.

The chain carries TRBV7-2 and TRBJ1-1; 11 nucleotides align to TRBD1. Germline V gene lookup returns CDR1 SGHTA and CDR2 FQGNSA. With V trimmed by 2 bases and J by 8 bases, 4 bases remained unmatched. The CDR3 covers 14 residues. CDR3 in DNA: TGTGCCAGCAGCTTACCTAGGACAGGGGGCGAAGCTTTCTTT. Translating gives CASSLPRTGGEAFF.

The rearrangement uses TRBV7-2 and TRBJ2-3; possibly TRBD1 or TRBD2 for D (5 bases each). Per the germline V gene, CDR1 is SGHTA and CDR2 is FQGNSA. V was pared by 8 bases and J by 0 bases, with 15 bases between. This CDR3 comprises 15 residues. CDR3 sequence (DNA): TGTGCCAGCTCCGCTATGAGGGGTAGCACAGATACGCAGTATTTT. It yields the protein CASSAMRGSTDTQYF. The whole variable domain, remainder taken from reference TRBV7-2 and TRBJ2-3, is GAGVSQSPSNKVTEKGKDVELRCDPISGHTALYWYRQSLGQGLEFLIYFQGNSAPDKSGLPSDRFSAERTGGSVSTLTIQRTQQEDSAVYLCASSAMRGSTDTQYFGPGTRLTVL.

The gene calls are TRBV6-1 and TRBJ1-5; unclear D gene. CDR1 and CDR2 from the germline V gene are MNHNS and SASEGT. CDR3 length: 13 amino acids. V was trimmed by 3 bases and J by 6 bases, leaving 9 bases between them. Here the CDR3 reads CASSEMTGQPQHF. In nucleotides, the CDR3 is TGTGCCAGCAGTGAGATGACGGGTCAGCCCCAGCATTTT.

This chain joins TRBV12-5 and TRBJ2-1; TRBD1 is a possible D gene (5 bases). Deletions cut 7 bases from V and 3 bases from J, with 13 bases between. The CDR3 is made up of 14 amino acids. In germline, CDR1 is LGHNT, CDR2 FRNRAP. The chain's CDR3 is CASARKGNYNEQFF. The CDR3 DNA reads as TGTGCTAGTGCCCGGAAGGGGAACTACAATGAGCAGTTCTTC. The full variable domain, in which reference TRBV12-5 and TRBJ2-1 provide the parts outside the CDR3, is DARVTQTPRHKVTEMGQEVTMRCQPILGHNTVFWYRQTMMQGLELLAYFRNRAPLDDSGMPKDRFSAEMPDATLATLKIQPSEPRDSAVYFCASARKGNYNEQFFGPGTRLTVL.

This clone appeared once. The J gene is TRBJ1-1, the V gene TRBV5-6; D might be TRBD1 (5 bases). Germline V gene data show CDR1 as SGHDT and CDR2 as YYEEEE. The CDR3 runs to 16 residues. V lost 3 bases and J lost 3, with 18 bases in between. CDR3 sequence (DNA): TGTGCCAGCAGCTGGGGTGCAGGGTCATGGGACACTGAAGCTTTCTTT. This codes for CASSWGAGSWDTEAFF.

The V and J genes are TRBV5-4 and TRBJ2-7; D is ambiguous. Trimming pared 0 bases from V and 3 bases from J, leaving 22 bases between. Germline V gives CDR1 SGHNT, CDR2 YYREEE (reference sequence). The CDR3 consists of 18 residues. The CDR3 DNA reads as TGTGCCAGCAGCTTGGGGGCACATAACCCCCCTATTATCTACGAGCAGTACTTC. This translates into CASSLGAHNPPIIYEQYF. Full variable domain (outside the CDR3, taken from reference TRBV5-4 and TRBJ2-7): ETGVTQSPTHLIKTRGQQVTLRCSSQSGHNTVSWYQQALGQGPQFIFQYYREEENGRGNFPPRFSGLQFPNYSSELNVNALELDDSALYLCASSLGAHNPPIIYEQYFGPGTRLTVT.

This chain joins TRBV6-5 and TRBJ2-3; D perhaps matches TRBD2 (7 bases). Germline V gene lookup returns CDR1 MNHEY and CDR2 SVGAGI. The length of the CDR3 is 14 residues. V was cut by 6 bases and J by 2 bases, with 12 bases left in between. CDR3 DNA: TGTGCCAGCAGCTGGGGGGGCCCCACAGATACGCAGTATTTT. This translates into CASSWGGPTDTQYF.

The genes are TRBV21-1 and TRBJ1-6; the table assigns TRBD1, which was not confirmed against the DNA. TRBV21-1 is an annotated pseudogene. The CDR3 consists of 19 residues. The CDR3 protein is CASSKEGHIPSSYNSPLHF. The CDR3 DNA reads TGTGCCAGCAGCAAAGAGGGACACATTCCGAGCTCCTATAATTCACCCCTCCACTTT.

The chain carries TRBV11-2 and TRBJ1-3; the D is unclear. Germline CDR1 and CDR2: SGHAT and FQNNGV. CDR3 size: 14 residues. V shed 3 bases and J shed 0 bases, with 6 bases lying between them. The CDR3 sequence: CASSFSISGNTIYF. Written as DNA, the CDR3 is TGTGCCAGCAGCTTTTCCATCTCTGGAAACACCATATATTTT. Full variable domain (outside the CDR3, taken from reference TRBV11-2 and TRBJ1-3): EAGVAQSPRYKIIEKRQSVAFWCNPISGHATLYWYQQILGQGPKLLIQFQNNGVVDDSQLPKDRFSAERLKGVDSTLKIQPAKLEDSAVYLCASSFSISGNTIYFGEGSWLTVV.

The rearrangement links TRBV6-4 to TRBJ1-3; no clear D. The CDR3 covers 14 residues. Per germline, CDR1 MRHNA and CDR2 SNTAGT. V lost 9 bases to trimming and J lost 2 bases, with 14 bases between them. CDR3: CARLFITAGNTIYF. CDR3 nucleotide sequence: TGTGCCAGACTCTTTATCACCGCTGGAAACACCATATATTTT.

CDR3: CASSLEIRETQYF. The CDR3 nucleotides read TGTGCCAGCAGCTTAGAAATAAGAGAGACCCAGTACTTC. The chain recombines TRBV7-2 with TRBJ2-5; unclear D gene. The germline gives CDR1 SGHTA, CDR2 FQGNSA. The V end was cut by 1 base, the J end by 4 bases, with 7 bases between. The CDR3 sequence is 13 residues long.

This sequence joins TRBV2 and TRBJ2-7; D is unresolved. The germline V gene has CDR1 SNHLY and CDR2 FYNNEI. The CDR3 is 11 amino acids. V lost 4 bases and J lost 6, with 7 bases in between. The CDR3 sequence is CASSVLAEQYF. In nucleotides, the CDR3 is TGTGCCAGCAGTGTTCTGGCCGAGCAGTACTTC.

The chain carries TRBV13 and TRBJ1-6; 9 nucleotides match TRBD1. CDR3 length: 15 residues. Germline assignment: CDR1 PRHDT and CDR2 FYEKMQ (reference sequence). V trimming: 2 bases; J trimming: 9 bases; junction bases outside the gene matches: 5. For the CDR3, the DNA is TGTGCCAGCAGCTTACACAGGGGGCTAACTTCACCCCTCCACTTT. It translates to CASSLHRGLTSPLHF. The entire variable domain, with the rest obtained from reference TRBV13 and TRBJ1-6, is as follows: AAGVIQSPRHLIKEKRETATLKCYPIPRHDTVYWYQQGPGQDPQFLISFYEKMQSDKGSIPDRFSAQQFSDYHSELNMSSLELGDSALYFCASSLHRGLTSPLHFGNGTRLTVT.

The chain uses TRBV18 and TRBJ1-2; D remains unclear. The germline gives CDR1 KGHSH, CDR2 LQKENI. This CDR3 comprises 14 residues. Trimming cost V 3 bases and J 1 base, with 9 bases left between them. CDR3 sequence reads: CASSPREFNYGYTF. CDR3 nucleotides: TGTGCCAGCTCACCCCGAGAGTTTAACTATGGCTACACCTTC.

The chain employs TRBV6-5 and TRBJ2-5, with TRBD1 matching 7 bases. The CDR3 consists of 14 residues. Looked up from germline, CDR1 is MNHEY and CDR2 is SVGAGI. V shed 2 bases and J 5 bases; nucleotides not matched to a gene: 5. CDR3 sequence: CASSYKGAWETQYF. The DNA for the CDR3 is TGTGCCAGCAGTTACAAGGGGGCCTGGGAGACCCAGTACTTC.

This rearrangement joins TRBV4-1 to TRBJ2-1; D remains ambiguous. Trimming left V 1 base short and J 1 base short, with 8 bases between. CDR3 length: 15 amino acids. CDR1 MGHRA and CDR2 YSYEKL come from the germline V gene. Here the CDR3 reads CASSQAGFSYNEQFF. CDR3 nucleotides: TGCGCCAGCAGCCAAGCCGGGTTTTCCTACAATGAGCAGTTCTTC.

V usage is TRBV6-5 and J usage is TRBJ1-2; maybe TRBD1 (5 bases). The ends were cut back, 6 bases at V and 4 bases at J, with 9 bases in the middle. The V gene's germline CDR1 is MNHEY and CDR2 SVGAGI. The CDR3 spans 12 residues. CDR3 bases: TGTGCCAGCAGGAGGGGTGGCTATGGCTACACCTTC. This sequence encodes CASRRGGYGYTF.

The chain recombines TRBV7-9 with TRBJ2-3, with TRBD2 matching 8 bases. CDR3 length equals 15 residues. CDR1 SEHNR and CDR2 FQNEAQ come from the germline V gene (reference sequence). V lost 8 bases and J lost 6; bases outside the gene matches: 13. CDR3 DNA: TGTGCCAGCGGGCCCCTACGGGAGGGCGACGATACGCAGTATTTT. It encodes CASGPLREGDDTQYF.

This clone was seen a handful of times. CDR3 sequence: CASRKRGGTNEKLFF. The CDR3 DNA sequence: TGTGCCAGTCGAAAAAGGGGGGGTACTAATGAAAAACTGTTTTTT. The chain has TRBV2 and TRBJ1-4, with D tentatively TRBD1 (6 bases). The CDR3 runs 15 residues. Deletions cut 9 bases from V and 2 bases from J, with 16 bases between. The germline gives CDR1 SNHLY, CDR2 FYNNEI.